Sequencing of this T cell receptor (beta chain) was carried out in a study of Ad26.COV2.S vaccination and SARS-CoV-2 variants. The overall study: Donor had been placed in the Ad26.COV2.S arm of the COV1001 trial.

Regarding the study as a whole: The placebo group had lower spike-specific TCR breadth than the vaccine recipients did. In vaccinated individuals, spike-specific CD8+ and CD4+ T cell responses reportedly displayed substantial breadth.

CDR1 is KGHDR, CDR2 SFDVKD, per germline. The CDR3 spans 17 residues. J lost 3 bases, V lost 4 bases, and 8 bases had no gene match. Comment on this clone: The antigen is unknown.

Described treatment: some 19 received Ad26.COV2.S at low or high dose, single or two shots; roughly five received placebo; per-sample allocation not given. At day 63 after the first vaccine or placebo injection, samples were drawn. The study used a vaccine consisting of an Ad26 vector that expressed Wuhan-strain SARS-CoV-2 spike. The table came from immunoSEQ multiplex PCR; TCRdb's copy has only in-frame clones and leaves some out. The table lists 350,000 to 450,000 clones, approximately 90% of them singletons, with 1.5% to 2% in the top ten. The chain links TRBV24-1 to TRBJ1-5, with 10 bases aligning to TRBD1. The sample consisted of peripheral blood, taken in a trial of Ad26.COV2.S vaccine versus placebo. The clonotype originates from a person aged 18-65 years who received the Ad26.COV2.S COVID-19 vaccine or a placebo. The chain's CDR3 is CATSEAGTGEFNQPQHF. The CDR3 DNA follows: TGTGCCACCAGTGAGGCCGGGACAGGGGAGTTCAATCAGCCCCAGCATTTT.